These 21 T cell receptor beta chains were sequenced from one sample in a study of shared clonotypes between healthy human individuals. Assay: immunoSEQ multiplex PCR; the TCRdb copy retains only in-frame clones and omits some. Of about 460,000 clones in the sample, approximately 80% were seen once. Sequenced sample: PBMCs. These receptor sequences come from a woman between 40 and 55 years old in good health. Some clones in this sample may be carry-over from other donors' samples.

This clone occurred many times. This same CDR3 is encoded by further DNA sequences in the sample. The V gene is TRBV28, the J gene TRBJ2-3; a weak D match, TRBD2 (6 bases). This CDR3 contains 12 residues. The germline gives CDR1 MDHEN, CDR2 SYDVKM. The V gene lost 9 bases and the J gene lost 2 bases, with 9 bases spanning the gap. The CDR3 spells CASGGPTDTQYF. The CDR3 nucleotides are TGTGCCAGTGGAGGGCCCACAGATACGCAGTATTTT.

The J gene is TRBJ2-3, the V gene TRBV7-2; TRBD2 matches at 7 bases. The CDR3 length is 16 residues. Germline V CDR1 and CDR2: SGHTA, FQGNSA. J was trimmed by 1 base and V by 0 bases; bases with no gene match: 4. CDR3 bases: TGTGCCAGCAGCTTAGCTAGCCTAGCGGGCACAGATACGCAGTATTTT. Residues: CASSLASLAGTDTQYF. The whole variable domain, filled in from reference TRBV7-2 and TRBJ2-3, reads GAGVSQSPSNKVTEKGKDVELRCDPISGHTALYWYRQSLGQGLEFLIYFQGNSAPDKSGLPSDRFSAERTGGSVSTLTIQRTQQEDSAVYLCASSLASLAGTDTQYFGPGTRLTVL.

This clone has a single count. This chain uses TRBV5-1 with TRBJ1-1; weak D call: TRBD1 (5 bases). V gave up 0 bases and J gave up 5 bases, with 11 bases separating them. Germline V CDR1 and CDR2: SGHRS, YFSETQ. The CDR3 loop spans 14 amino acids. CDR3 sequence: CASSLGSRETEAFF. The CDR3 nucleotides are TGCGCCAGCAGCTTGGGGAGCAGGGAGACTGAAGCTTTCTTT.

Regarding this clone: This likely came from a read error, as a far larger clone is one base away. The gene calls are TRBV30 and TRBJ1-1; D is undetermined. Germline V CDR1 and CDR2: GTSNPN, SVGIG (reference sequence). The CDR3 totals 13 residues. CDR3 nucleotide sequence: TGTGACTGGAGCGTTGGGAGGAACACTGAAGCTTTCTTT. Encoded protein: CDWSVGRNTEAFF.

Note on this clone: This sample includes further DNA sequences coding for the same CDR3. The chain recombines TRBV15 with TRBJ2-7, with D unclear. Germline V gives CDR1 LNHNV, CDR2 YYDKDF (reference sequence). V gave up 0 bases and J gave up 3 bases, with 3 bases separating them. This CDR3 comprises 12 residues. CDR3 protein: CATSRDGYEQYF. The CDR3 DNA is TGTGCCACCAGCAGAGATGGCTACGAGCAGTACTTC.

V is TRBV6-5 and J is TRBJ1-1, with 7 bases that match TRBD1. The trim removed 6 bases at V and 2 bases at J, leaving 6 bases unmatched. The V gene's germline CDR1 is MNHEY and CDR2 SVGAGI. The CDR3 runs to 14 residues. The CDR3 region has the DNA TGTGCCAGCAGACGGGGACAGCTTAACACTGAAGCTTTCTTT. This codes for CASRRGQLNTEAFF.

The chain carries TRBV27 and TRBJ2-5, with 7 bases aligning to TRBD1. Germline lookup yields CDR1 MNHEY and CDR2 SMNVEV (reference sequence). The CDR3 loop spans 14 amino acids. Trimming removed 3 bases from V and 3 bases from J; junction bases left unmatched: 4. For the CDR3, the DNA is TGTGCCAGCAGTTTTTCCGGACAGGAAGAGACCCAGTACTTC. Translated, it gives CASSFSGQEETQYF.

On this clone itself: Other nucleotide sequences from this sample produce the same CDR3. J is TRBJ1-1 and V is TRBV19, with D hard to call. The CDR3 consists of 13 residues. The germline V gene has CDR1 LNHDA and CDR2 SQIVND (reference sequence). The ends were cut back, 5 bases at V and 0 bases at J, with 7 bases in the middle. CDR3 in DNA: TGTGCCAGTAGTTCCGGACTGAACACTGAAGCTTTCTTT. Translation gives CASSSGLNTEAFF.

The chain is built from TRBV7-2 and TRBJ2-3; unclear D gene. The V end was cut by 0 bases, the J end by 0 bases, with 4 bases between. The CDR3 covers 14 residues. The germline V gene encodes CDR1 SGHTA and CDR2 FQGNSA. Here the CDR3 DNA reads TGTGCCAGCAGCTTAGCGCGCAGCACAGATACGCAGTATTTT. This codes for CASSLARSTDTQYF.

The chain links TRBV7-9 to TRBJ2-3; 16 bases agree with TRBD2. The germline V gene has CDR1 SEHNR and CDR2 FQNEAQ (reference sequence). Losses at the gene ends were 5 bases for V and 2 bases for J; bases not matched to a gene: 4. The CDR3 extends over 17 amino acids. CDR3 coding DNA: TGTGCCAGCAGCCAAGGGACTAGCGGGAGGGCCACAGATACGCAGTATTTT. Amino acid sequence: CASSQGTSGRATDTQYF.

This chain connects TRBV19 to TRBJ2-5; D unresolved. This CDR3 region has 13 residues. Trimming left V 4 bases short and J 2 bases short, with 8 bases between. The germline V gene has CDR1 LNHDA and CDR2 SQIVND (reference sequence). DNA of the CDR3: TGTGCCAGTAGTACTGCGGAGCAAGAGACCCAGTACTTC. Translated: CASSTAEQETQYF.

In the case of this clone: A far more abundant clone sits one base away, making this likely a read error. Other DNA sequences of this sample code for an identical CDR3. The chain joins TRBV7-9 to TRBJ2-7, with D perhaps matching TRBD2 (5 bases). Germline CDR1 SEHNR, CDR2 FQNEAQ (reference sequence). Deletions cut 4 bases from V and 5 bases from J, with 18 bases between. The CDR3 extends over 15 amino acids. DNA for the CDR3: TGTGCCAGCAGCTCTCCATCGGTGGGAGCAGACGAGCAGTACTTC. It codes for CASSSPSVGADEQYF.

The CDR3 spells CASSERPLGDDSYEQYF. CDR3 coding DNA: TGTGCCAGCAGTGAACGCCCCCTTGGGGACGACTCCTACGAGCAGTACTTC. The chain couples TRBV6-1 to TRBJ2-7, with D possibly being TRBD1 or TRBD2 (5 bases each). Trimming cost V 2 bases and J 0 bases, with 17 bases left between them. Germline CDR1 and CDR2: MNHNS and SASEGT. The CDR3 is 17 amino acids.

The V gene is TRBV14, the J gene TRBJ2-5; a weak D match, TRBD2 (5 bases). Germline values: CDR1 SGHDN, CDR2 FVKESK. The CDR3 is made up of 15 amino acids. V lost 1 base and J lost 1, with 10 bases in between. CDR3 residues: CASSQGERSQETQYF. In DNA form, the CDR3 reads TGTGCCAGCAGCCAAGGGGAGCGGTCCCAAGAGACCCAGTACTTC.

This clone was detected only once. A far larger clone is off by one base, so a read error is likely. The rearrangement joins TRBV30 to TRBJ1-1, with D uncertain. The CDR3 is made up of 12 amino acids. V was clipped by 0 bases and J by 10 bases, with 12 bases between them. The germline gives CDR1 GTSNPN, CDR2 SVGIG (reference sequence). The CDR3 DNA follows: TGTGCCTGGAGTGTACTGGGGTTTGGAGCTTTCTTT. Protein product: CAWSVLGFGAFF.

The chain employs TRBV13 and TRBJ1-1; D uncertain. The V end was cut by 0 bases, the J end by 7 bases, with 9 bases between. Germline CDR1 PRHDT, CDR2 FYEKMQ (reference sequence). The CDR3 is made up of 13 amino acids. CDR3 residues: CASSLGERLEAFF. In DNA, the CDR3 is TGTGCCAGCAGCTTAGGGGAGCGCCTTGAAGCTTTCTTT.

The V call is TRBV19, the J call TRBJ2-3; no clear D gene. Trimming shortened V by 3 bases and J by 3 bases, and 16 bases separated the two germline ends. The CDR3 loop spans 16 amino acids. The germline V gene has CDR1 LNHDA and CDR2 SQIVND (reference sequence). CDR3 residues: CASSIKRRGGTDTQYF. Written as DNA, the CDR3 is TGTGCCAGTAGTATTAAGAGGAGAGGTGGGACAGATACGCAGTATTTT.

The chain has TRBV5-6 and TRBJ1-4; 11 bases are shared with TRBD1. Trimming cost V 4 bases and J 7 bases; bases outside gene matches: 6. This CDR3 comprises 15 residues. Germline V CDR1 and CDR2: SGHDT, YYEEEE. The CDR3 here is CASSRDRGISEKLFF. CDR3 bases: TGTGCCAGCAGCCGGGACAGGGGGATAAGTGAAAAACTGTTTTTT.

This chain joins TRBV2 and TRBJ2-5, with 11 bases identical to TRBD2. Germline CDR1 reads SNHLY; CDR2 reads FYNNEI. The CDR3 is made up of 15 amino acids. Trimming cost V 3 bases and J 5 bases; bases outside gene matches: 5. In DNA, the CDR3 is TGTGCCAGCAGTGATAGGGCTAGCGGGAGGGAGACCCAGTACTTC. Encoded protein: CASSDRASGRETQYF.

The V gene is TRBV5-1, the J gene TRBJ2-5, with D possibly matching TRBD1 (5 bases). Germline CDR1 SGHRS, CDR2 YFSETQ. V lost 0 bases and J 5 bases, leaving 11 bases between the germline ends. The CDR3 covers 14 residues. The CDR3 spells CASSLGGRPETQYF. The CDR3 DNA reads as TGCGCCAGCAGCTTGGGGGGCCGCCCTGAGACCCAGTACTTC. Supplemented by reference TRBV5-1 and TRBJ2-5, the full variable domain reads KAGVTQTPRYLIKTRGQQVTLSCSPISGHRSVSWYQQTPGQGLQFLFEYFSETQRNKGNFPGRFSGRQFSNSRSEMNVSTLELGDSALYLCASSLGGRPETQYFGPGTRLLVL.

Only one count was recorded for this clone. The chain uses TRBV18 and TRBJ1-2, with TRBD1 as a possible D gene (6 bases). Between the trimmed V and J ends, which lost 2 bases and 6 bases, there was a span of 13 bases. CDR3 size: 14 residues. Germline V lookup: CDR1 KGHSH, CDR2 LQKENI. CDR3 protein: CASSPERGTDGYTF. Written as DNA, the CDR3 is TGTGCCAGCTCACCAGAGAGGGGGACGGATGGCTACACCTTC.